This TCR beta chain originates from a study of blood T cell repertoires in COVID-19 (dated by TCRdb to 2018 to 2020). Study-level background: The collaborator samples originated in the United States, Italy and Spain and spanned the acute and convalescent phases of COVID-19. HLA class I and class II types, where available, came from metadata supplied by the sample provider rather than from assay-based typing. The repertoires were released in a freely available public database meant as a resource for research on the immune response to SARS-CoV-2. Nearly every sample came with metadata listing a de-identified subject ID, COVID-19 status, age in years and sex. Subjects who had been exposed to COVID-19, were actively infected with it, or had recovered from it provided the deeply sampled blood TCRbeta repertoires that made up the dataset. Samples came from the ongoing ImmuneRACE study (first 160 participants) plus 1,254 subjects from 6 global collaborators. The prospective study material was composed of cDNA or gDNA derived from T cells, B-cell-depleted T cells, or PBMCs.

Whole blood was collected in K2EDTA tubes by collaborating institutions according to the institutions' own protocols. For TCRbeta analysis, collaborators shipped samples in one of three forms: frozen whole blood, isolated PBMCs, or DNA extracted from either of those sample types. For this clone: Its antigen is not yet known. No base qualities exist here, and no much larger clone lies one base off it.

CDR1 and CDR2, looked up from the germline V gene, are MGHRA and YSYEKL. The CDR3, cysteine through phenylalanine, is 15 amino acids long. The only DNA kept is the CDR3, 45 bases in frame from the first base. V is reduced by 4 bases and J by 4 bases, leaving a spacing of 15 bases between them. The immunoSEQ Assay, a bias-controlled multiplex PCR, was used to amplify TCRbeta CDR3 regions from genomic DNA. Per the source publication's procedure: The number of nucleated cells in each sample was estimated from the amplification of reference gene primers within the assay. To quantify the absolute abundance of each unique TCRbeta CDR3 rearrangement, sequence reads were collapsed and filtered. For each sample, productive Simpson clonality was calculated as the square root of Simpson's diversity index across productive rearrangements. TCRdb limited this immuneACCESS table to in-frame rearrangements with V and J called. A share of clones is missing; checked studies link under half to unresolved V genes, and the rest is unexplained. The V and J calls and clone size are taken from that table; D and trimming were inferred from the DNA. This sample lists a few hundred thousand clones; about three quarters were detected once. The ten largest make up roughly 7% of the sample.

What the work shows at the level of the full study, not this receptor alone: How much clinical and demographic metadata was included differed by source and by participant, and the metadata was provided uncurated.

Recombination linked TRBV4-1 to TRBJ2-3, with a tentative D gene TRBD1 over 5 matching bases. This clonotype was obtained from a woman in her seventies with acute or convalescent COVID-19. The specimen was peripheral blood. The DNA sequence is as follows: TGCGCCAGCAGCCCTAGGTGGGCAGGGCCAGATACGCAGTATTTT. Its protein reads: CASSPRWAGPDTQYF.